The 25 T cell receptor beta chains below come from one sample, sequenced in a study of T cells after yellow fever vaccination. TCRdb analysed the 5' RACE reads with MiXCR anew, one entry per CDR3 protein. This table has roughly 310,000 distinct CDR3 sequences, more than 3% appearing once. The sequencing used PBMCs, collected on the day of the yellow fever booster vaccination. All receptors derive from a man aged 18 to 30 who received the YFV17D yellow fever vaccine.

The chain couples TRBV19 to TRBJ1-6, with TRBD1 as a possible D gene (6 bases). V was shortened by 7 bases and J by 4 bases, with 17 bases between the two germline ends. The germline CDR1 and CDR2 sequences are LNHDA and SQIVND (reference sequence). There are 16 residues in the CDR3. The CDR3 protein is CASNTPGGAYNSPLHF. In DNA form, the CDR3 reads TGTGCCAGTAACACCCCCGGGGGCGCTTATAATTCACCCCTCCACTTT.

This chain links TRBV2 with TRBJ2-7, with TRBD1 as a possible D gene (6 bases). The CDR3 contains 13 residues. The germline gives CDR1 SNHLY, CDR2 FYNNEI. Trimming stripped 6 bases from V and 1 base from J, with 10 bases between. The CDR3 spells CASSQGSSYEQYV. The CDR3 region has the DNA TGTGCCAGCAGCCAGGGGTCATCCTACGAGCAGTACGTC.

This clonotype came up many times. The J gene is TRBJ2-7, the V gene TRBV5-1, with D uncertain. With 0 bases removed from V and 0 bases from J, the gap between germline ends came to 10 bases. Germline CDR1 is SGHRS and CDR2 is YFSETQ. The CDR3 has 15 amino acids. As DNA, the CDR3 is TGCGCCAGCAGCTTGGGCACAGTCCTCTCCTACGAGCAGTACTTC. Protein product: CASSLGTVLSYEQYF.

In this sample, this clonotype turned up a few times. This rearrangement joins TRBV19 to TRBJ1-5; no firm D call. Germline V lookup: CDR1 LNHDA, CDR2 SQIVND (reference sequence). Trimming took off 6 bases at V and 2 bases at J, with 14 bases between the two ends. This CDR3 is built from 15 residues. CDR3 residues: CASRERDGGNQPQHF. The CDR3 DNA follows: TGTGCCAGTAGAGAGAGAGACGGCGGCAATCAGCCCCAGCATTTT.

This clonotype has at least ten counts. V gene TRBV28 combines with J gene TRBJ2-7, with 7 bases lining up with TRBD1. V lost 2 bases and J lost 7; bases outside the gene matches: 5. CDR3 length: 13 amino acids. The germline V gene has CDR1 MDHEN and CDR2 SYDVKM. The CDR3 loop is CASSLGTVREQYF. The CDR3 region has the DNA TGTGCCAGCAGTTTAGGGACAGTTCGTGAGCAGTACTTC. Full variable domain (outside the CDR3, taken from reference TRBV28 and TRBJ2-7): DVKVTQSSRYLVKRTGEKVFLECVQDMDHENMFWYRQDPGLGLRLIYFSYDVKMKEKGDIPEGYSVSREKKERFSLILESASTNQTSMYLCASSLGTVREQYFGPGTRLTVT.

This clonotype showed up many times. This chain uses TRBV4-1 with TRBJ2-6; D not resolved. Deletions cut 1 base from V and 0 bases from J, with 10 bases between. Germline values: CDR1 MGHRA, CDR2 YSYEKL. The CDR3 is 17 residues long. Here the CDR3 reads CASSQVSPISGANVLTF. The CDR3 nucleotides read TGCGCCAGCAGCCAAGTCAGCCCGATCTCTGGGGCCAACGTCCTGACTTTC.

Ten or more counts support this clonotype. The chain links TRBV20-1 to TRBJ2-3, with 11 bases fitting TRBD2. Germline CDR1 and CDR2: DFQATT and SNEGSKA (reference sequence). The CDR3 loop spans 19 amino acids. The trim removed 3 bases at V and 0 bases at J, leaving 14 bases unmatched. The CDR3 spells CSASVASGGQLTSTDTQYF. The CDR3 region has the DNA TGCAGTGCTAGCGTGGCTAGCGGGGGGCAACTGACTAGCACAGATACGCAGTATTTT.

At least ten counts were recorded for this clonotype. The chain links TRBV4-3 to TRBJ2-4; D is possibly TRBD1 (6 bases). The ends were cut back, 0 bases at V and 4 bases at J, with 13 bases in the middle. The CDR3 is made up of 16 amino acids. The V gene's germline CDR1 is LGHNA and CDR2 YSLEER. The DNA of the CDR3 is TGCGCCAGCAGCCAAGACTCCGGGACACCTAAAAACATTCAGTACTTC. Protein product: CASSQDSGTPKNIQYF.

This clonotype came up a few times. This chain uses TRBV7-9 with TRBJ1-5; D not resolved. Germline loops: CDR1 SEHNR, CDR2 FQNEAQ (reference sequence). V lost 1 base, J lost 0 bases, and 13 bases lay in between. The CDR3 totals 17 residues. In DNA, the CDR3 is TGTGCCAGCAGCTTAGGGTCGGCAAAGTATAGCAATCAGCCCCAGCATTTT. Its protein product is CASSLGSAKYSNQPQHF.

This clonotype was observed a few times. This chain uses TRBV5-4 with TRBJ1-6; the D is unclear. There are 14 residues in the CDR3. CDR1 SGHNT and CDR2 YYREEE come from the germline V gene (reference sequence). V dropped 1 base and J dropped 6 bases, with 8 bases sitting between them. For the CDR3, the DNA is TGTGCCAGCAGCTTGATGCCCTCTAATTCACCCCTCCACTTT. Translating gives CASSLMPSNSPLHF.

This clonotype was observed many times. The rearrangement joins TRBV5-1 to TRBJ2-1; 16 bases are a match to TRBD2. CDR1 SGHRS and CDR2 YFSETQ come from the germline V gene. Trimming removed 3 bases from V and 13 bases from J; junction bases left unmatched: 4. This CDR3 is 14 amino acids long. For the CDR3, the DNA is TGCGCCAGCAGCTCCGGGACTAGCGGGGGGGATCAGTTCTTC. It translates to CASSSGTSGGDQFF.

This clonotype was counted at least ten times. The V call is TRBV20-1, the J call TRBJ1-2; TRBD1 is a possible D gene (5 bases). V shed 2 bases and J shed 2 bases, with 12 bases lying between them. Looked up from germline, CDR1 is DFQATT and CDR2 is SNEGSKA (reference sequence). The CDR3 spans 14 residues. The CDR3 DNA is TGCAGTGCTAGAACCGAGGGACTGAACTATGGCTACACCTTC. Amino acids: CSARTEGLNYGYTF.

The table lists this clonotype with many counts. V usage is TRBV7-2 and J usage is TRBJ2-4; D is ambiguous. The germline V and J ends were trimmed by 1 base and 6 bases, with 10 bases remaining between them. This CDR3 contains 14 residues. The germline V gene encodes CDR1 SGHTA and CDR2 FQGNSA. The CDR3 is CASSLVVGRNIQYF. Written as DNA, the CDR3 is TGTGCCAGCAGCTTAGTAGTGGGTAGAAACATTCAGTACTTC. Filled out from reference TRBV7-2 and TRBJ2-4, the complete variable domain reads GAGVSQSPSNKVTEKGKDVELRCDPISGHTALYWYRQSLGQGLEFLIYFQGNSAPDKSGLPSDRFSAERTGGSVSTLTIQRTQQEDSAVYLCASSLVVGRNIQYFGAGTRLSVL.

This clonotype was counted only a few times. This CDR3 reads CASSIPGRDTQYF. The CDR3 region has the DNA TGTGCCAGTAGTATTCCAGGGAGAGATACGCAGTATTTT. The V and J genes are TRBV19 and TRBJ2-3, with D perhaps matching TRBD1 or TRBD2 (5 bases each). Germline V CDR1 and CDR2: LNHDA, SQIVND (reference sequence). Trimming took 3 bases from V and 5 from J, leaving 9 bases between them. The CDR3 has 13 amino acids.

This clonotype was detected ten times or more. V is TRBV7-2 and J is TRBJ1-3; D is possibly TRBD1 (6 bases). The germline CDR1 and CDR2 sequences are SGHTA and FQGNSA. Trimming pared 4 bases from V and 2 bases from J, leaving 12 bases between. The length of the CDR3 is 15 residues. The CDR3 DNA reads TGTGCCAGCAGCTCTAGCAAGGGGGCTGGAAACACCATATATTTT. Amino acids: CASSSSKGAGNTIYF.

In its sample, this clonotype was seen a few times. V gene TRBV19 combines with J gene TRBJ1-5, with 8 bases aligning to TRBD1. With 4 bases clipped from V and 6 bases from J, the junction kept 11 bases outside the gene matches. The length of the CDR3 is 16 residues. Germline V lookup: CDR1 LNHDA, CDR2 SQIVND (reference sequence). CDR3 sequence (DNA): TGTGCCAGTAGTACGGACAGGGTTTTTATGGGTCAGCCCCAGCATTTT. Translating gives CASSTDRVFMGQPQHF.

This clonotype showed up many times. V and J are TRBV5-8 and TRBJ2-7, with D possibly being TRBD1 (5 bases). The CDR3 length is 13 residues. Germline values: CDR1 SGHTS, CDR2 YDEGEE. Deletions cut 2 bases from V and 3 bases from J, with 9 bases between. The CDR3 loop is CASSFLRDYEQYF. In nucleotides, the CDR3 is TGTGCCAGCAGCTTTCTCAGGGACTACGAGCAGTACTTC.

This chain connects TRBV14 to TRBJ2-3; 9 bases match TRBD2. With 4 bases clipped from V and 1 base from J, the junction kept 9 bases outside the gene matches. This CDR3 has 17 amino acids. The V gene's germline CDR1 is SGHDN and CDR2 FVKESK. CDR3 in amino acids: CASSPLRAGGGTDTQYF. The CDR3 DNA is TGTGCCAGCAGCCCCTTGAGAGCGGGGGGCGGCACAGATACGCAGTATTTT.

The table lists this clonotype with many counts. The rearrangement joins TRBV18 to TRBJ1-1, with a possible D match to TRBD1 (5 bases). Germline V gene data show CDR1 as KGHSH and CDR2 as LQKENI. Trimming took 6 bases from V and 8 from J, leaving 22 bases between them. The CDR3 is 15 residues long. The CDR3 here is CASSRQGTGTLEAFF. The CDR3 region has the DNA TGTGCCAGCTCCCGGCAGGGAACCGGTACCCTGGAAGCTTTCTTT.

The chain carries TRBV6-5 and TRBJ1-2, with D maybe TRBD1 (6 bases). Germline CDR1 is MNHEY and CDR2 is SVGAGI. V lost 8 bases to trimming and J lost 5 bases, with 21 bases between them. The CDR3 runs to 15 residues. CDR3 DNA: TGTGCCAGCTCCCCCGGGGCGGGGGGCAGTTATGGCTACACCTTC. Translation: CASSPGAGGSYGYTF.

This clonotype has a handful of counts. The V and J genes are TRBV6-6 and TRBJ2-7; a weak D match, TRBD1 (6 bases). Trimming stripped 6 bases from V and 0 bases from J, with 12 bases between. Germline CDR1 and CDR2: MNHNY and SVGAGI (reference sequence). This CDR3 has 14 amino acids. The CDR3 reads CASSSRDNSYEQYV. For the CDR3, the DNA is TGTGCCAGCAGCTCCCGGGACAACTCCTACGAGCAGTACGTC.

In this sample, this clonotype turned up many times. This chain uses TRBV7-9 with TRBJ2-3; D perhaps matches TRBD1 (5 bases). Germline CDR1 and CDR2: SEHNR and FQNEAQ (reference sequence). This CDR3 is 15 amino acids long. V dropped 5 bases and J dropped 2 bases, with 14 bases sitting between them. The CDR3 DNA reads TGTGCCAGCAGCCCTCTGGGGCGTTTCACAGATACGCAGTATTTT. This gives the protein CASSPLGRFTDTQYF.

This clonotype has a count of ten or more. The chain recombines TRBV7-3 with TRBJ2-5; unclear D gene. The V gene lost 1 base and the J gene lost 3 bases, with 6 bases spanning the gap. This CDR3 comprises 13 residues. Germline V gives CDR1 SGHTA, CDR2 FQGTGA. The CDR3 DNA reads TGTGCCAGCAGCTTAAATTCCAAAGAGACCCAGTACTTC. Its protein is CASSLNSKETQYF.

This clonotype was found a few times. This chain uses TRBV9 with TRBJ2-6; tentatively, D is TRBD2 (7 bases). Germline V lookup: CDR1 SGDLS, CDR2 YYNGEE. The CDR3 length is 17 residues. V was clipped by 0 bases and J by 1 base, with 11 bases between them. CDR3 in amino acids: CASSVAGGLSGANVLTF. In DNA form, the CDR3 reads TGTGCCAGCAGCGTAGCGGGGGGCCTGTCTGGGGCCAACGTCCTGACTTTC. Full variable domain (rest looked up from reference TRBV9 and TRBJ2-6): DSGVTQTPKHLITATGQRVTLRCSPRSGDLSVYWYQQSLDQGLQFLIQYYNGEERAKGNILERFSAQQFPDLHSELNLSSLELGDSALYFCASSVAGGLSGANVLTFGAGSRLTVL.

This clonotype has ten or more counts. This chain joins TRBV7-8 and TRBJ2-7; D possibly matches TRBD1 or TRBD2 (5 bases each). CDR1 is SGHVS and CDR2 is FQNEAQ in the germline V gene. The CDR3 has 15 amino acids. V lost 5 bases and J lost 0, with 14 bases in between. CDR3 nucleotides: TGTGCCAGCAGCCGAGGGACGGTGCTCTCCTACGAGCAGTACTTC. This gives the protein CASSRGTVLSYEQYF.